A selection of T cell receptor beta chains follows, all from one sample in a study of T cells in Graves' hyperthyroidism and ophthalmopathy. Each CDR3 protein is one row after TCRdb ran MiXCR on the multiplex PCR reads. The table lists approximately 600,000 distinct CDR3 sequences, approximately 15% of them singletons. What was sequenced was blood. These receptor sequences come from a woman aged 18 to 35 with Graves' ophthalmopathy. The conserved cysteine and the conserved F or W are not part of the CDR3 here.

j_call,v_call,cdr3_length,cdr3_aa
TRBJ2-2,TRBV19,12,ASLTGTVTGELF
TRBJ1-6,TRBV19,12,ASSGPTWKSPLH
TRBJ1-3,TRBV3-1,17,ASSQAGTGRNHSGNTIY
TRBJ1-1,TRBV11-3,17,ASSLLKDRESSMNTEAF
TRBJ2-7,TRBV29-1,16,SVVRPAGTAVAHGEQY
TRBJ1-5,TRBV5-1,12,ASSPDYSNQPQH
TRBJ2-1,TRBV12-3/TRBV12-4,11,ASSEGVYNEQF
TRBJ2-1,TRBV25-1,14,ASSESLVRGHNEQF
TRBJ1-2,TRBV11-3,12,ASSLRDGDYGYT
TRBJ2-1,TRBV19,14,ASNSGTSGSKESLF
TRBJ2-7,TRBV10-3,12,AISESGPIDKQY
TRBJ2-5,TRBV6-2/TRBV6-3,13,ASSWTSGSRETQY
TRBJ2-5,TRBV2,14,ASRVTSGIHKGTQY
TRBJ2-5,TRBV6-5,12,ASSPGRPDSAEY
TRBJ2-1,TRBV7-3,11,ASSSEGYNEQF
TRBJ2-3,TRBV7-6,14,ASSRLGLAGSDTQY
TRBJ1-2,TRBV20-1,15,SARDALREDFNYGYT
TRBJ2-1,TRBV7-2,16,ASSLSPSSGTGVNEQF
TRBJ1-5,TRBV28,11,ASREGYNQPQH
TRBJ2-5,TRBV6-1,11,ASTGQWQETQY
TRBJ2-2,TRBV7-2,14,ASSLGAGPRTGELF
TRBJ2-5,TRBV7-6,11,ASSSAGSGTQY
TRBJ2-7,TRBV11-2,12,ASRRLAGLYEQY
TRBJ2-1,TRBV5-5,11,ASSMTGDNEQF
TRBJ1-1,TRBV30,9,AGLDRDQAF
TRBJ2-2,TRBV24-1,12,ATSRTANTGELF
TRBJ2-7,TRBV29-1,13,SVESGDRGTYEQY
TRBJ2-7,TRBV6-1,12,ASRGTSGRYEQY
TRBJ2-1,TRBV19,13,ASSIGGSPYNEQF
TRBJ2-1,TRBV28,14,ASSLSRTSGNNEQF
TRBJ2-3,TRBV3-1,14,ASSQVKLAWTDTQY
TRBJ1-6,TRBV6-1,10,ASSGGNSPLH
TRBJ2-1,TRBV7-9,13,ASSPRTSGRGEQF
TRBJ1-2,TRBV11-2,11,ASSPGGGGGYT
TRBJ2-2,TRBV20-1,12,SATPGPSTGELF
TRBJ2-3,TRBV18,12,ASSPGTSLDTQY
TRBJ2-2,TRBV10-3,14,ATRNGDTKNTGELF
TRBJ2-1,TRBV7-2,14,ASSPPGLAGEGEQF
TRBJ1-1,TRBV12-5,11,ASVQETNTEAF
TRBJ2-5,TRBV28,8,ASFGETQY
TRBJ1-6,TRBV14,11,ASSQVLGSPLH
TRBJ2-5,TRBV11-3,16,ASTIPGTSGLRAETQY
TRBJ2-5,TRBV5-6,12,ASSLDMRQETQY
TRBJ1-6,TRBV5-5,12,ASGRGRVDSPLH
TRBJ2-2,TRBV12-3/TRBV12-4,14,ASSLRLAGGTGELF
TRBJ2-2,TRBV18,13,ASSPARTNTGELF
TRBJ1-5,TRBV7-8,12,ASSSQYSNQPQH
TRBJ1-1,TRBV20-1,9,SARGSYEAF
TRBJ2-7,TRBV12-3/TRBV12-4,16,ASSPLLATGTNSYEQY
TRBJ2-1,TRBV24-1,13,ATSDSGPQGYEQF
TRBJ2-2,TRBV4-2,12,ASSPVLATGELF